The present T cell receptor beta chain was sequenced within a study of T cell repertoires in cytomegalovirus infection (dated by TCRdb to 2018 to 2020). As for the study more broadly: Because public TCR beta signatures pointed to carriage of CMV infection together with the matching HLA type, the HLA type of each donor mattered for the analysis.

From the cysteine through the phenylalanine, the CDR3 covers 16 amino acids. The kept DNA is CDR3 alone, 48 bases in frame from the first base. The germline V gene supplies CDR1 ENHRY and CDR2 SYGVKD. Deletion took 6 bases off V and 0 bases off J, with a span of 15 bases between the germline ends. TCRdb records Illumina HiSeq 1500 as the sequencer. TCRdb reran the public reads through fastp at Q25 and MiXCR, keeping productive beta chains. Identical CDR3 protein sequences are pooled into one entry, listed with their most common genes and DNA. The sample table shows about 260,000 distinct CDR3 sequences, and 12% to 15% are seen once. The top ten constitute about 8.7% of the sample. This clonotype was seen a handful of times. Its antigen remains undetermined. Per-base qualities were not stored, and no clone one base away is much larger. Broad study findings and their caveats: Carriers of CMV infection plus the relevant HLA type were discriminated by the cumulative frequency of public TCR beta family members in the study cohort and in an independent roughly 370-donor cohort. The ex vivo response was dominated by HLA-C-restricted CMV-specific TCR beta clonotypes, which also provided the single most frequent clonotype in two of eight donors.

The chain is assembled from TRBV10-3 and TRBJ1-3; tentative D gene TRBD1, with 6 bases matching. Sequencing input: PBMCs. The TCR originated in a human donor in good health (CMV status not recorded). Some clones in this sample may be carry-over from other donors' samples. The nucleotides are TGTGCCATCAGGAAGCGACAGGAGACCTCTGGAAACACCATATATTTT. It encodes CAIRKRQETSGNTIYF.